This passage covers 25 T cell receptor beta chains from one sample sequenced in a study of control samples from healthy donors and cancer patients. Sequencing was performed with immunoSEQ multiplex PCR; in TCRdb, only in-frame clones are kept and a portion is missing. The profile shows about 190,000 clones, about 90% of them singletons. Sequencing used blood. The receptors originated from a man aged 25-45 years in good health.

This clone has only one observation. One end of the junction does not line up with germline, which may come from a read error. V is TRBV5-6 and J is TRBJ2-7; TRBD1 or TRBD2 may be the D gene (6 bases each). The CDR3 consists of 12 residues. Germline assignment: CDR1 SGHDT and CDR2 YYEEEE. The CDR3 nucleotides are TGTGCCAGCAGCTTGGGAGGGCAGGGGACTCATTTC. This translates into CASSLGGQGTHF.

CDR3 nucleotides: TGTGCCAGTAGTCGGGGGGCAGGCAATCAGCCCCAGCATTTT. Amino acid sequence: CASSRGAGNQPQHF. V is TRBV19 and J is TRBJ1-5; weak D call: TRBD1 (6 bases). Trimming removed 5 bases from V and 2 bases from J, with 10 bases in between. Germline V CDR1 and CDR2: LNHDA, SQIVND (reference sequence). The CDR3 is made up of 14 amino acids.

This clone was seen a few times. The gene calls are TRBV5-4 and TRBJ1-2, with TRBD1 identical over 7 bases. The V and J ends lost 5 bases and 7 bases, in that order; junction bases with no gene match: 11. CDR3 length equals 14 residues. In germline, CDR1 is SGHNT, CDR2 YYREEE (reference sequence). CDR3 in DNA: TGTGCCAGCAGGGCACAGGGGACGGGTTCTGGCTACACCTTC. This gives the protein CASRAQGTGSGYTF.

The chain carries TRBV29-1 and TRBJ1-2; D is ambiguous. Germline V lookup: CDR1 SQVTM, CDR2 ANQGSEA. The CDR3 loop spans 13 amino acids. Trimming stripped 1 base from V and 5 bases from J, with 11 bases between. CDR3 in DNA: TGCAGCGTTGAAGTGAATTTAGGGTATGGCTACACCTTC. Its protein product is CSVEVNLGYGYTF.

The chain employs TRBV4-2 and TRBJ2-7; 9 bases fit TRBD1. The CDR3 has 17 residues. Germline trimming cut 0 bases from V and 2 bases from J; bases unmatched to any gene: 8. Germline CDR1 LGHNA, CDR2 YNFKEQ. Here the CDR3 reads CASSQDLETGGAYEQYF. DNA for the CDR3: TGTGCCAGCAGCCAAGATCTGGAGACAGGGGGAGCCTACGAGCAGTACTTC.

As DNA, the CDR3 is TGCGCCAGCAGCCAAGACCCGAACAGGGGTGGGAACACTGAAGCTTTCTTT. This translates into CASSQDPNRGGNTEAFF. The chain links TRBV4-1 to TRBJ1-1; 7 bases map to TRBD1. The CDR3 is made up of 17 amino acids. Per the germline V gene, CDR1 is MGHRA and CDR2 is YSYEKL. Trimming cost V 0 bases and J 1 base; bases outside gene matches: 8.

This rearrangement joins TRBV4-2 to TRBJ2-7; TRBD1 is a possible D gene (5 bases). Trimming left V 0 bases short and J 4 bases short, with 7 bases between. CDR3 size: 13 residues. In germline, CDR1 is LGHNA, CDR2 YNFKEQ. CDR3 region: CASSQDAGYEQYF. The CDR3 nucleotides are TGTGCCAGCAGCCAAGATGCAGGGTACGAGCAGTACTTC.

With regard to this clone: One end of the junction is discordant with germline, which a read error may explain. The V gene is TRBV27, the J gene TRBJ1-1; D perhaps matches TRBD1 (6 bases). Germline lookup yields CDR1 MNHEY and CDR2 SMNVEV (reference sequence). The CDR3 covers 11 residues. The CDR3 DNA is TGTGCGGTCAGGGGATGGACTGGAGCTTTCTTT. Encoded protein: CAVRGWTGAFF.

The V gene is TRBV7-2, the J gene TRBJ2-1; D possibly corresponds to TRBD2 (6 bases). Looked up from germline, CDR1 is SGHTA and CDR2 is FQGNSA. CDR3 length equals 15 residues. Trimming stripped 5 bases from V and 7 bases from J, with 18 bases between. This CDR3 reads CASSARKGGLNEQFF. The CDR3 nucleotides read TGTGCCAGCAGCGCTCGAAAGGGAGGCTTAAATGAGCAGTTCTTC.

The J gene is TRBJ1-1, the V gene TRBV14; possibly TRBD1 for D (6 bases). Germline V lookup: CDR1 SGHDN, CDR2 FVKESK. The CDR3 is made up of 15 amino acids. V was clipped by 1 base and J by 1 base, with 10 bases between them. The CDR3 loop is CASSQGGHKNTEAFF. The CDR3 DNA follows: TGTGCCAGCAGCCAAGGGGGACACAAGAACACTGAAGCTTTCTTT.

This chain joins TRBV7-9 and TRBJ1-1; D gene uncertain. This CDR3 is 14 amino acids long. Trimming cost V 1 base and J 2 bases, with 8 bases left between them. CDR1 is SEHNR and CDR2 is FQNEAQ in the germline V gene (reference sequence). The CDR3 spells CASSLGTDNTEAFF. Written as DNA, the CDR3 is TGTGCCAGCAGCTTAGGCACAGATAACACTGAAGCTTTCTTT.

This chain uses TRBV7-9 with TRBJ1-1; D uncertain. This CDR3 has 15 amino acids. Germline CDR1 SEHNR, CDR2 FQNEAQ (reference sequence). V was cut by 5 bases and J by 5 bases, with 18 bases left in between. CDR3 in amino acids: CASSGRMGTDTEAFF. The CDR3 bases are TGTGCCAGCAGCGGTCGAATGGGCACAGATACTGAAGCTTTCTTT. Supplemented by reference TRBV7-9 and TRBJ1-1, the full variable domain reads DTGVSQNPRHKITKRGQNVTFRCDPISEHNRLYWYRQTLGQGPEFLTYFQNEAQLEKSRLLSDRFSAERPKGSFSTLEIQRTEQGDSAMYLCASSGRMGTDTEAFFGQGTRLTVV.

The chain combines TRBV2 with TRBJ1-1; D call uncertain. V lost 9 bases, J lost 1 base, and 9 bases lay in between. In germline, CDR1 is SNHLY, CDR2 FYNNEI. This CDR3 spans 12 amino acids. The CDR3 DNA follows: TGTGCCAGTAAGGACCAGAACACTGAAGCTTTCTTT. Translation: CASKDQNTEAFF. The full variable domain, with the rest looked up from reference TRBV2 and TRBJ1-1, is EPEVTQTPSHQVTQMGQEVILRCVPISNHLYFYWYRQILGQKVEFLVSFYNNEISEKSEIFDDQFSVERPDGSNFTLKIRSTKLEDSAMYFCASKDQNTEAFFGQGTRLTVV.

The chain uses TRBV5-1 and TRBJ2-7; the match to TRBD1 covers 10 bases. The CDR3 is made up of 16 amino acids. Germline V lookup: CDR1 SGHRS, CDR2 YFSETQ. The trim removed 3 bases at V and 4 bases at J, leaving 10 bases unmatched. Here the CDR3 reads CASSYFTGTGDYEQYF. Written as DNA, the CDR3 is TGCGCCAGCAGCTATTTCACCGGGACAGGGGATTACGAGCAGTACTTC.

The V and J genes are TRBV12-3 or TRBV12-4 and TRBJ2-3, with unresolved D. CDR3 length: 13 amino acids. Trimming cost V 1 base and J 6 bases, with 8 bases left between them. Here the CDR3 DNA reads TGTGCCAGCAGTTTAGGACAATCCGATACGCAGTATTTT. Protein product: CASSLGQSDTQYF.

DNA for the CDR3: TGCGCCAGCAGAAGCGGGACAGGTGGTGGCACTGAAGCTTTCTTT. Protein product: CASRSGTGGGTEAFF. The chain couples TRBV4-1 to TRBJ1-1, with TRBD1 matching 8 bases. The V gene end was trimmed by 6 bases and the J gene end by 4 bases; junction bases not matched to a gene: 10. The CDR3 totals 15 residues. The germline V gene has CDR1 MGHRA and CDR2 YSYEKL.

This clone was seen only once. This rearrangement joins TRBV19 to TRBJ2-3; possibly TRBD1 for D (5 bases). V lost 5 bases to trimming and J lost 1 base, with 10 bases between them. The CDR3 totals 14 residues. CDR1 and CDR2 from the germline V gene are LNHDA and SQIVND (reference sequence). The CDR3, as DNA: TGTGCCAGTAGTCAACAGGTGGGCACAGATACGCAGTATTTT. Protein: CASSQQVGTDTQYF.

V and J are TRBV5-6 and TRBJ2-1, with 10 positions matching TRBD1. The CDR3 is made up of 15 amino acids. V trimming: 6 bases; J trimming: 4 bases; junction bases outside the gene matches: 7. In germline, CDR1 is SGHDT, CDR2 YYEEEE. CDR3: CASNTGTGVYNEQFF. The CDR3 coding sequence is TGTGCCAGCAACACCGGGACAGGGGTTTACAATGAGCAGTTCTTC.

A single count supports this clone. The chain employs TRBV7-9 and TRBJ1-1, with TRBD1 identical over 10 bases. Trimming cost V 5 bases and J 3 bases; bases outside gene matches: 3. The length of the CDR3 is 14 residues. CDR1 SEHNR and CDR2 FQNEAQ come from the germline V gene (reference sequence). CDR3 in amino acids: CASSRQGADTEAFF. In DNA form, the CDR3 reads TGTGCCAGCAGCCGACAGGGGGCGGACACTGAAGCTTTCTTT.

The chain joins TRBV7-9 to TRBJ1-4, with 10 bases matching TRBD1. Germline values: CDR1 SEHNR, CDR2 FQNEAQ (reference sequence). This CDR3 is built from 15 residues. Trimming at V came to 4 bases and at J to 6 bases, leaving 5 bases not matched to a gene. The CDR3 sequence is CASSSTTGGHEKLFF. The CDR3 DNA reads TGTGCCAGCAGCTCCACGACAGGGGGCCATGAAAAACTGTTTTTT.

The rearrangement uses TRBV5-1 and TRBJ1-2, with 8 positions matching TRBD1. Trimming removed 1 base from V and 3 bases from J; junction bases left unmatched: 5. The germline V gene has CDR1 SGHRS and CDR2 YFSETQ. The length of the CDR3 is 15 residues. The CDR3 DNA sequence: TGCGCCAGCAGCTTGACTCAGGGGGCCTACTATGGCTACACCTTC. Translated, it gives CASSLTQGAYYGYTF. The full variable domain, its missing parts supplied by reference TRBV5-1 and TRBJ1-2, is KAGVTQTPRYLIKTRGQQVTLSCSPISGHRSVSWYQQTPGQGLQFLFEYFSETQRNKGNFPGRFSGRQFSNSRSEMNVSTLELGDSALYLCASSLTQGAYYGYTFGSGTRLTVV.

The chain carries TRBV14 and TRBJ1-1, with D hard to call. This CDR3 has 13 residues. Germline CDR1 and CDR2: SGHDN and FVKESK. The V and J ends lost 10 bases and 5 bases respectively, with 17 bases between them. CDR3 in amino acids: CATRQAPGTEAFF. In nucleotides, the CDR3 is TGTGCCACCCGACAAGCACCTGGAACTGAAGCTTTCTTT.

The chain has TRBV4-1 and TRBJ1-4; D might be TRBD1 (5 bases). V was shortened by 1 base and J by 2 bases, with 8 bases between the two germline ends. The length of the CDR3 is 15 residues. Germline-derived CDR1 and CDR2 are MGHRA and YSYEKL. The DNA of the CDR3 is TGCGCCAGCAGCCAAGCGGGGCGCACTAATGAAAAACTGTTTTTT. Its translation: CASSQAGRTNEKLFF.

V gene TRBV2 combines with J gene TRBJ1-1; 8 bases match TRBD1. Trimming took 8 bases from V and 8 from J; bases not matched to a gene: 13. CDR3 length equals 14 residues. Germline loops: CDR1 SNHLY, CDR2 FYNNEI. The CDR3, as DNA: TGTGCCAGCGAACCCCAGCCCAGGGGGCGCGAAGCTTTCTTT. This sequence encodes CASEPQPRGREAFF.

This chain joins TRBV19 and TRBJ1-5; 9 nucleotides line up with TRBD1. Trimming at V came to 7 bases and at J to 3 bases, leaving 7 bases not matched to a gene. This CDR3 comprises 15 residues. Germline CDR1 reads LNHDA; CDR2 reads SQIVND (reference sequence). For the CDR3, the DNA is TGTGCCAGTACCCCCGGGACAGGGCCCAATCAGCCCCAGCATTTT. It yields the protein CASTPGTGPNQPQHF.